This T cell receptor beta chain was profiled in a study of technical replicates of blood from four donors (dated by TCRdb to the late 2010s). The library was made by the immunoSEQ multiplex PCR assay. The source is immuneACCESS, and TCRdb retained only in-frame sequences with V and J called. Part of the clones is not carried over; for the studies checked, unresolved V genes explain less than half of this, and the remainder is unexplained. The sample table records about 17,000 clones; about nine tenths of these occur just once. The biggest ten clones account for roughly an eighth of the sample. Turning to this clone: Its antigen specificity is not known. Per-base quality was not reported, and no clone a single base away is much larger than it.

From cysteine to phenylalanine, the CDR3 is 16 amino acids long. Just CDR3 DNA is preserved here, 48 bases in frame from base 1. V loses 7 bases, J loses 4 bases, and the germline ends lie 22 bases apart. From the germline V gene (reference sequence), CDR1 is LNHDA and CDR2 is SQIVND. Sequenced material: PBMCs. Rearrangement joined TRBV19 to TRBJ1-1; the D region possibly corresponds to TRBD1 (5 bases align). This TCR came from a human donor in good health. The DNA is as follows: TGTGCCAGTACTCCGGAAAGGGGTGGGCGAAGCACTGAAGCTTTCTTT. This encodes CASTPERGGRSTEAFF.